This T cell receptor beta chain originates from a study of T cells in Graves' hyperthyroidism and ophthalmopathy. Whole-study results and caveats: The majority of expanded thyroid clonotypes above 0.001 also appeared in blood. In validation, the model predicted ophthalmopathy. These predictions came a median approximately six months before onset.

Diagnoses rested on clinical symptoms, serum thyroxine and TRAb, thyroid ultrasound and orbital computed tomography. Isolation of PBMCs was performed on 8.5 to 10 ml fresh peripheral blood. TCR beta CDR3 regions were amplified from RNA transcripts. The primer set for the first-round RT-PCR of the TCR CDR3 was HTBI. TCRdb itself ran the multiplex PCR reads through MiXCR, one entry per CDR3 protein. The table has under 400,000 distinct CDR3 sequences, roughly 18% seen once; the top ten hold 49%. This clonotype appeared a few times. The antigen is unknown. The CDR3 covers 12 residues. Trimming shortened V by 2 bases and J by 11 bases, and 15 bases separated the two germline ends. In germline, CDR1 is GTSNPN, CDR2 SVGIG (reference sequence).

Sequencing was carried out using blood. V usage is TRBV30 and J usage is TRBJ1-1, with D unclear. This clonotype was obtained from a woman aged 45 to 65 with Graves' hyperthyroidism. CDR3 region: CAWSTSHRGAFF. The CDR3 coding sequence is TGTGCCTGGAGTACTTCCCATCGAGGGGCTTTCTTT.